This T cell receptor (beta chain) was recorded in a study of blood T cells in healthy people across ages. Study-wide results and caveats: No one knew whether donors had CMV, which possibly confounded expanded clonotype changes. Strong correlation linked observed beta diversity and percent naive T cells. Per million T cells, the diversity of TCR beta decreased roughly linearly as age advanced.

As concerns this clonotype: The target antigen is unknown.

The J segment lost 10 bases and the V segment lost 8 bases, leaving 14 bases of the junction unmatched. Germline V lookup: CDR1 SNHLY, CDR2 FYNNEI. The CDR3 runs to 14 residues. A second 7 to 11 cycle PCR used barcoded and J-beta primers. Unique molecular identifiers of 12 random nucleotides labeled each cDNA. TCRdb analysed the 5' RACE reads with MiXCR anew, one entry per CDR3 protein. This sample has some 1,800,000 distinct CDR3 sequences, with approximately 39% found just once. Sequencing was done on a sample of blood. The chain recombines TRBV2 with TRBJ2-7; 10 bases match TRBD1. The receptor's source is a human donor in good health. Here the CDR3 DNA reads TGTGCCAGCGGATGGGACAGGGGTATCAACACTCAGTACTTC. Encoded protein: CASGWDRGINTQYF.